These 30 T cell receptor beta chains share one sample of origin, sequenced in a study of shared clonotypes between healthy human individuals. TCRdb keeps only in-frame clones here, not all; method: immunoSEQ multiplex PCR. Of around 700,000 clones listed, approximately 74% are singletons. Sequenced sample: memory CD4+ T cells sorted from blood. Subset: CD45RA-negative fraction. All receptors come from a woman aged 25-40 years in good health.

The rearrangement links TRBV28 to TRBJ2-4; no clear D gene. The germline V and J ends were trimmed by 3 bases and 8 bases, with 11 bases remaining between them. The germline gives CDR1 MDHEN, CDR2 SYDVKM. The CDR3 is 13 amino acids. CDR3 loop: CASSFPAVDIQYF. The CDR3 region has the DNA TGTGCCAGCAGTTTTCCCGCGGTTGACATTCAGTACTTC.

This clone came up a few times. The chain carries TRBV7-2 and TRBJ1-5, with unresolved D. Germline V gene data show CDR1 as SGHTA and CDR2 as FQGNSA. Trimming took 4 bases from V and 5 from J, leaving 6 bases between them. This CDR3 contains 12 residues. The CDR3 here is CASSYQDQPQHF. The CDR3 bases are TGTGCCAGCAGCTACCAGGATCAGCCCCAGCATTTT.

The CDR3 here is CASSGQKTQRSGYTF. DNA of the CDR3: TGTGCCAGCAGCGGGCAGAAGACCCAAAGATCAGGCTACACCTTC. The genes are TRBV5-4 and TRBJ1-2; D is ambiguous. Germline CDR1 SGHNT, CDR2 YYREEE (reference sequence). The CDR3 consists of 15 residues. The V end was cut by 4 bases, the J end by 8 bases, with 21 bases between.

The chain employs TRBV28 and TRBJ2-7; no definite D call. V lost 6 bases, J lost 5 bases, and 17 bases lay in between. The CDR3 has 14 residues. Germline CDR1 is MDHEN and CDR2 is SYDVKM. CDR3 DNA sequence: TGTGCCAGCAGCCCGGTGGCGCGTGTGAACGAGCAGTACTTC. Amino acids: CASSPVARVNEQYF.

This clone has more than one count but fewer than ten. The rearrangement uses TRBV5-1 and TRBJ2-3; 7 bases agree with TRBD1. The CDR3 length is 15 residues. Per the germline V gene, CDR1 is SGHRS and CDR2 is YFSETQ. After removal of 4 bases from V and 1 base from J, the junction contained 6 bases not matched to a gene. This CDR3 reads CASSVTGQGTDTQYF. The DNA for the CDR3 is TGCGCCAGCAGCGTGACAGGGCAGGGCACAGATACGCAGTATTTT.

This chain uses TRBV9 with TRBJ1-1; D is ambiguous. Trimming took 4 bases from V and 4 from J, leaving 14 bases between them. The CDR3 consists of 14 residues. Germline lookup yields CDR1 SGDLS and CDR2 YYNGEE. CDR3 nucleotide sequence: TGTGCCAGCAGCCCCAGCCCCCCCCGCACTGAAGCTTTCTTT. It codes for CASSPSPPRTEAFF.

The CDR3 is CAISGGQGFYNEQFF. The CDR3 nucleotides read TGTGCCATCAGTGGCGGACAGGGATTTTACAATGAGCAGTTCTTC. The rearrangement uses TRBV10-3 and TRBJ2-1; 8 nucleotides match TRBD1. V gave up 4 bases and J gave up 4 bases; unmatched junction bases: 6. The CDR3 runs 15 residues. Germline-derived CDR1 and CDR2 are ENHRY and SYGVKD.

The chain combines TRBV18 with TRBJ1-4, with TRBD1 matching over 8 bases. The germline CDR1 and CDR2 sequences are KGHSH and LQKENI. The trim removed 5 bases at V and 5 bases at J, leaving 10 bases unmatched. The CDR3 has 16 residues. Written as DNA, the CDR3 is TGTGCCAGCTCATCCGGGACAGGTGGGCGAAATGAAAAACTGTTTTTT. This translates into CASSSGTGGRNEKLFF.

The sample holds many counts of this clone. The genes are TRBV7-9 and TRBJ1-1, with TRBD1 matching 9 bases. Germline V gives CDR1 SEHNR, CDR2 FQNEAQ (reference sequence). This CDR3 has 16 amino acids. J lost 6 bases, V lost 6 bases, and 14 bases had no gene match. CDR3 residues: CASSHYRTGVSAEAFF. In DNA, the CDR3 is TGTGCCAGCAGTCATTATAGGACAGGGGTGAGCGCTGAAGCTTTCTTT.

The chain links TRBV28 to TRBJ1-1; no clear D gene. The germline V gene has CDR1 MDHEN and CDR2 SYDVKM. The V gene lost 6 bases and the J gene lost 8 bases, with 7 bases spanning the gap. The CDR3 runs to 10 residues. The CDR3 loop reads CASSRLEAFF. The CDR3 nucleotides are TGTGCCAGCAGCAGACTAGAAGCTTTCTTT.

This clone has just a few counts. This sequence joins TRBV5-1 and TRBJ1-1; unclear D gene. CDR3 size: 13 residues. V lost 1 base to trimming and J lost 3 bases, with 7 bases between them. The germline V gene has CDR1 SGHRS and CDR2 YFSETQ. This CDR3 is CASSLMRDTEAFF. CDR3 nucleotide sequence: TGCGCCAGCAGCTTGATGCGAGACACTGAAGCTTTCTTT.

This clone was counted many times. The V and J genes are TRBV16 and TRBJ2-3, with D possibly TRBD2 on 5 matching bases. The germline V gene encodes CDR1 KGHSY and CDR2 FQNENV. There are 14 residues in the CDR3. V lost 0 bases and J lost 5, with 9 bases in between. The CDR3 DNA reads as TGTGCCAGCAGCCAATCCGTCCGGGGAGATACGCAGTATTTT. This encodes CASSQSVRGDTQYF. The full variable domain, its missing parts supplied by reference TRBV16 and TRBJ2-3, is GEEVAQTPKHLVRGEGQKAKLYCAPIKGHSYVFWYQQVLKNEFKFLISFQNENVFDETGMPKERFSAKCLPNSPCSLEIQATKLEDSAVYFCASSQSVRGDTQYFGPGTRLTVL.

The chain combines TRBV5-1 with TRBJ2-3; the D is unclear. V gave up 3 bases and J gave up 5 bases, with 13 bases separating them. The V gene's germline CDR1 is SGHRS and CDR2 YFSETQ. The CDR3 has 14 amino acids. The CDR3: CASSSNTFGDTQYF. In DNA, the CDR3 is TGCGCCAGCAGCTCAAACACCTTTGGAGATACGCAGTATTTT.

This clone was found a few times. The chain couples TRBV10-1 to TRBJ2-7, with D hard to call. The ends were cut back, 2 bases at V and 5 bases at J, with 7 bases in the middle. The CDR3 is 12 amino acids. Per the germline V gene, CDR1 is WNHNN and CDR2 is SYGVQD (reference sequence). The CDR3 DNA reads TGCGCCAGCAGTGAGGGCAGTCACGAGCAGTACTTC. Translated, it gives CASSEGSHEQYF.

This clone was counted between two and nine times. The chain recombines TRBV4-2 with TRBJ2-5, with TRBD2 matching over 10 bases. This CDR3 comprises 17 residues. The germline CDR1 and CDR2 sequences are LGHNA and YNFKEQ. Trimming cost V 1 base and J 3 bases; bases outside gene matches: 8. CDR3 coding DNA: TGTGCCAGCAGCCAAGGATCAAGCGGGAGGGATAAAGAGACCCAGTACTTC. Its translation is CASSQGSSGRDKETQYF.

The chain is built from TRBV29-1 and TRBJ1-1; a weak D match, TRBD1 (6 bases). V lost 5 bases and J lost 3, with 10 bases in between. The CDR3 spans 12 residues. The germline V gene has CDR1 SQVTM and CDR2 ANQGSEA. CDR3 region: CSVWGRDTEAFF. The CDR3 DNA reads TGCAGCGTTTGGGGGCGCGACACTGAAGCTTTCTTT.

DNA for the CDR3: TGTGCCACTGAGGGGACCGGGGCCAACGTCCTGACTTTC. It yields the protein CATEGTGANVLTF. The gene calls are TRBV19 and TRBJ2-6; the D gene could be TRBD1 or TRBD2 (5 bases each). Germline CDR1 LNHDA, CDR2 SQIVND (reference sequence). The V and J ends lost 10 bases and 4 bases respectively, with 11 bases between them. The CDR3 totals 13 residues.

The rearrangement uses TRBV4-1 and TRBJ2-7, with D hard to call. CDR3 size: 14 residues. Germline-derived CDR1 and CDR2 are MGHRA and YSYEKL. Trimming stripped 1 base from V and 4 bases from J, with 11 bases between. Written as DNA, the CDR3 is TGCGCCAGCAGCCAAGCTTTGGCACGTTACGAGCAGTACTTC. Translating it yields CASSQALARYEQYF.

The chain uses TRBV28 and TRBJ2-5; D gene uncertain. V was cut by 6 bases and J by 7 bases, with 15 bases left in between. Germline CDR1 and CDR2: MDHEN and SYDVKM. The CDR3 sequence is 13 residues long. CDR3 in amino acids: CASSADSRRTQYF. CDR3 nucleotides: TGTGCCAGCAGCGCCGACTCAAGGAGGACCCAGTACTTC.

The V call is TRBV19, the J call TRBJ2-5; TRBD1 matches at 8 bases. The CDR3 totals 14 residues. The germline V gene encodes CDR1 LNHDA and CDR2 SQIVND (reference sequence). With 3 bases clipped from V and 7 bases from J, the junction kept 7 bases outside the gene matches. CDR3 bases: TGTGCCAGTAGTATCGGCCAGGGGGCGGGGACCCAGTACTTC. It is translated as CASSIGQGAGTQYF.

The V gene is TRBV28, the J gene TRBJ1-5, with TRBD1 matching 10 bases. The trim removed 5 bases at V and 7 bases at J, leaving 11 bases unmatched. Per the germline V gene, CDR1 is MDHEN and CDR2 is SYDVKM. The CDR3 totals 16 residues. The CDR3 DNA reads TGTGCCAGCAGTCCCCAGACAGGGGGCTCGGGGCAGCCCCAGCATTTT. It yields the protein CASSPQTGGSGQPQHF.

This clone was detected a few times. Other DNA sequences in the sample encode the same CDR3. This chain joins TRBV2 and TRBJ1-5, with TRBD1 as a possible D gene (6 bases). Germline loops: CDR1 SNHLY, CDR2 FYNNEI. V dropped 5 bases and J dropped 0 bases, with 14 bases sitting between them. The CDR3 is made up of 16 amino acids. CDR3 protein: CASSPGTTYSNQPQHF. The CDR3 region has the DNA TGTGCCAGCAGTCCCGGGACAACATATAGCAATCAGCCCCAGCATTTT.

The J gene is TRBJ1-1, the V gene TRBV30; D not resolved. The germline V and J ends were trimmed by 2 bases and 1 base, with 14 bases remaining between them. This CDR3 is built from 15 residues. Germline CDR1 GTSNPN, CDR2 SVGIG (reference sequence). The CDR3 bases are TGTGCCTGGAGTAAGGTAAAGGGAAAGAACACTGAAGCTTTCTTT. Translation gives CAWSKVKGKNTEAFF.

This rearrangement joins TRBV28 to TRBJ1-5; tentatively, D is TRBD1 (5 bases). This CDR3 spans 14 amino acids. V gave up 7 bases and J gave up 9 bases, with 19 bases separating them. Germline V lookup: CDR1 MDHEN, CDR2 SYDVKM. CDR3 nucleotide sequence: TGTGCCAGCAAAAAAAGTGGGGCTATCGGGCCCCAGCATTTT. Protein sequence: CASKKSGAIGPQHF.

This chain joins TRBV19 and TRBJ1-5; D unclear. Germline V gives CDR1 LNHDA, CDR2 SQIVND (reference sequence). V lost 5 bases and J lost 5, with 7 bases in between. The CDR3 has 12 residues. The CDR3 region is CASSFFDQPQHF. In DNA form, the CDR3 reads TGTGCCAGTAGTTTTTTCGATCAGCCCCAGCATTTT.

The rearrangement joins TRBV9 to TRBJ2-3; D is perhaps TRBD1 (6 bases). The CDR3 has 15 residues. Trimming shortened V by 3 bases and J by 0 bases, and 11 bases separated the two germline ends. Per the germline V gene, CDR1 is SGDLS and CDR2 is YYNGEE. In DNA, the CDR3 is TGTGCCAGCAGCGAGACCGGACAGAGCACAGATACGCAGTATTTT. Amino acids: CASSETGQSTDTQYF.

The rearrangement uses TRBV4-2 and TRBJ2-3; TRBD2 matches at 10 bases. CDR1 is LGHNA, CDR2 YNFKEQ, per germline. The CDR3 contains 16 residues. The V segment lost 2 bases and the J segment 5 bases; nucleotides outside the gene matches: 7. The CDR3 DNA is TGTGCCAGCAGCCAACAGAGGGGACTAGCGCAAGATACGCAGTATTTT. Amino acids: CASSQQRGLAQDTQYF.

The CDR3 nucleotides are TGTGCCTGGAGTGTACTGGGGGGTCAGAGCTCCTACGAGCAGTACTTC. Amino acid sequence: CAWSVLGGQSSYEQYF. The chain employs TRBV30 and TRBJ2-7; TRBD2 might be the D (6 bases). Germline V gives CDR1 GTSNPN, CDR2 SVGIG (reference sequence). V was pared by 0 bases and J by 0 bases, with 15 bases between. The CDR3 sequence is 16 residues long.

The J gene is TRBJ2-7, the V gene TRBV7-9, with no clear D. This CDR3 is 15 amino acids long. Germline CDR1 and CDR2: SEHNR and FQNEAQ (reference sequence). V dropped 2 bases and J dropped 0 bases, with 11 bases sitting between them. The CDR3 reads CASSLFGVSSYEQYF. CDR3 nucleotide sequence: TGTGCCAGCAGCTTATTCGGAGTGAGCTCCTACGAGCAGTACTTC.

This clone was observed many times. The chain carries TRBV10-3 and TRBJ1-1; D might be TRBD1 (5 bases). V dropped 6 bases and J dropped 4 bases, with 9 bases sitting between them. Looked up from germline, CDR1 is ENHRY and CDR2 is SYGVKD. CDR3 length equals 12 residues. The CDR3 coding sequence is TGTGCCATCAGGGGGGGGACCACTGAAGCTTTCTTT. This sequence encodes CAIRGGTTEAFF.